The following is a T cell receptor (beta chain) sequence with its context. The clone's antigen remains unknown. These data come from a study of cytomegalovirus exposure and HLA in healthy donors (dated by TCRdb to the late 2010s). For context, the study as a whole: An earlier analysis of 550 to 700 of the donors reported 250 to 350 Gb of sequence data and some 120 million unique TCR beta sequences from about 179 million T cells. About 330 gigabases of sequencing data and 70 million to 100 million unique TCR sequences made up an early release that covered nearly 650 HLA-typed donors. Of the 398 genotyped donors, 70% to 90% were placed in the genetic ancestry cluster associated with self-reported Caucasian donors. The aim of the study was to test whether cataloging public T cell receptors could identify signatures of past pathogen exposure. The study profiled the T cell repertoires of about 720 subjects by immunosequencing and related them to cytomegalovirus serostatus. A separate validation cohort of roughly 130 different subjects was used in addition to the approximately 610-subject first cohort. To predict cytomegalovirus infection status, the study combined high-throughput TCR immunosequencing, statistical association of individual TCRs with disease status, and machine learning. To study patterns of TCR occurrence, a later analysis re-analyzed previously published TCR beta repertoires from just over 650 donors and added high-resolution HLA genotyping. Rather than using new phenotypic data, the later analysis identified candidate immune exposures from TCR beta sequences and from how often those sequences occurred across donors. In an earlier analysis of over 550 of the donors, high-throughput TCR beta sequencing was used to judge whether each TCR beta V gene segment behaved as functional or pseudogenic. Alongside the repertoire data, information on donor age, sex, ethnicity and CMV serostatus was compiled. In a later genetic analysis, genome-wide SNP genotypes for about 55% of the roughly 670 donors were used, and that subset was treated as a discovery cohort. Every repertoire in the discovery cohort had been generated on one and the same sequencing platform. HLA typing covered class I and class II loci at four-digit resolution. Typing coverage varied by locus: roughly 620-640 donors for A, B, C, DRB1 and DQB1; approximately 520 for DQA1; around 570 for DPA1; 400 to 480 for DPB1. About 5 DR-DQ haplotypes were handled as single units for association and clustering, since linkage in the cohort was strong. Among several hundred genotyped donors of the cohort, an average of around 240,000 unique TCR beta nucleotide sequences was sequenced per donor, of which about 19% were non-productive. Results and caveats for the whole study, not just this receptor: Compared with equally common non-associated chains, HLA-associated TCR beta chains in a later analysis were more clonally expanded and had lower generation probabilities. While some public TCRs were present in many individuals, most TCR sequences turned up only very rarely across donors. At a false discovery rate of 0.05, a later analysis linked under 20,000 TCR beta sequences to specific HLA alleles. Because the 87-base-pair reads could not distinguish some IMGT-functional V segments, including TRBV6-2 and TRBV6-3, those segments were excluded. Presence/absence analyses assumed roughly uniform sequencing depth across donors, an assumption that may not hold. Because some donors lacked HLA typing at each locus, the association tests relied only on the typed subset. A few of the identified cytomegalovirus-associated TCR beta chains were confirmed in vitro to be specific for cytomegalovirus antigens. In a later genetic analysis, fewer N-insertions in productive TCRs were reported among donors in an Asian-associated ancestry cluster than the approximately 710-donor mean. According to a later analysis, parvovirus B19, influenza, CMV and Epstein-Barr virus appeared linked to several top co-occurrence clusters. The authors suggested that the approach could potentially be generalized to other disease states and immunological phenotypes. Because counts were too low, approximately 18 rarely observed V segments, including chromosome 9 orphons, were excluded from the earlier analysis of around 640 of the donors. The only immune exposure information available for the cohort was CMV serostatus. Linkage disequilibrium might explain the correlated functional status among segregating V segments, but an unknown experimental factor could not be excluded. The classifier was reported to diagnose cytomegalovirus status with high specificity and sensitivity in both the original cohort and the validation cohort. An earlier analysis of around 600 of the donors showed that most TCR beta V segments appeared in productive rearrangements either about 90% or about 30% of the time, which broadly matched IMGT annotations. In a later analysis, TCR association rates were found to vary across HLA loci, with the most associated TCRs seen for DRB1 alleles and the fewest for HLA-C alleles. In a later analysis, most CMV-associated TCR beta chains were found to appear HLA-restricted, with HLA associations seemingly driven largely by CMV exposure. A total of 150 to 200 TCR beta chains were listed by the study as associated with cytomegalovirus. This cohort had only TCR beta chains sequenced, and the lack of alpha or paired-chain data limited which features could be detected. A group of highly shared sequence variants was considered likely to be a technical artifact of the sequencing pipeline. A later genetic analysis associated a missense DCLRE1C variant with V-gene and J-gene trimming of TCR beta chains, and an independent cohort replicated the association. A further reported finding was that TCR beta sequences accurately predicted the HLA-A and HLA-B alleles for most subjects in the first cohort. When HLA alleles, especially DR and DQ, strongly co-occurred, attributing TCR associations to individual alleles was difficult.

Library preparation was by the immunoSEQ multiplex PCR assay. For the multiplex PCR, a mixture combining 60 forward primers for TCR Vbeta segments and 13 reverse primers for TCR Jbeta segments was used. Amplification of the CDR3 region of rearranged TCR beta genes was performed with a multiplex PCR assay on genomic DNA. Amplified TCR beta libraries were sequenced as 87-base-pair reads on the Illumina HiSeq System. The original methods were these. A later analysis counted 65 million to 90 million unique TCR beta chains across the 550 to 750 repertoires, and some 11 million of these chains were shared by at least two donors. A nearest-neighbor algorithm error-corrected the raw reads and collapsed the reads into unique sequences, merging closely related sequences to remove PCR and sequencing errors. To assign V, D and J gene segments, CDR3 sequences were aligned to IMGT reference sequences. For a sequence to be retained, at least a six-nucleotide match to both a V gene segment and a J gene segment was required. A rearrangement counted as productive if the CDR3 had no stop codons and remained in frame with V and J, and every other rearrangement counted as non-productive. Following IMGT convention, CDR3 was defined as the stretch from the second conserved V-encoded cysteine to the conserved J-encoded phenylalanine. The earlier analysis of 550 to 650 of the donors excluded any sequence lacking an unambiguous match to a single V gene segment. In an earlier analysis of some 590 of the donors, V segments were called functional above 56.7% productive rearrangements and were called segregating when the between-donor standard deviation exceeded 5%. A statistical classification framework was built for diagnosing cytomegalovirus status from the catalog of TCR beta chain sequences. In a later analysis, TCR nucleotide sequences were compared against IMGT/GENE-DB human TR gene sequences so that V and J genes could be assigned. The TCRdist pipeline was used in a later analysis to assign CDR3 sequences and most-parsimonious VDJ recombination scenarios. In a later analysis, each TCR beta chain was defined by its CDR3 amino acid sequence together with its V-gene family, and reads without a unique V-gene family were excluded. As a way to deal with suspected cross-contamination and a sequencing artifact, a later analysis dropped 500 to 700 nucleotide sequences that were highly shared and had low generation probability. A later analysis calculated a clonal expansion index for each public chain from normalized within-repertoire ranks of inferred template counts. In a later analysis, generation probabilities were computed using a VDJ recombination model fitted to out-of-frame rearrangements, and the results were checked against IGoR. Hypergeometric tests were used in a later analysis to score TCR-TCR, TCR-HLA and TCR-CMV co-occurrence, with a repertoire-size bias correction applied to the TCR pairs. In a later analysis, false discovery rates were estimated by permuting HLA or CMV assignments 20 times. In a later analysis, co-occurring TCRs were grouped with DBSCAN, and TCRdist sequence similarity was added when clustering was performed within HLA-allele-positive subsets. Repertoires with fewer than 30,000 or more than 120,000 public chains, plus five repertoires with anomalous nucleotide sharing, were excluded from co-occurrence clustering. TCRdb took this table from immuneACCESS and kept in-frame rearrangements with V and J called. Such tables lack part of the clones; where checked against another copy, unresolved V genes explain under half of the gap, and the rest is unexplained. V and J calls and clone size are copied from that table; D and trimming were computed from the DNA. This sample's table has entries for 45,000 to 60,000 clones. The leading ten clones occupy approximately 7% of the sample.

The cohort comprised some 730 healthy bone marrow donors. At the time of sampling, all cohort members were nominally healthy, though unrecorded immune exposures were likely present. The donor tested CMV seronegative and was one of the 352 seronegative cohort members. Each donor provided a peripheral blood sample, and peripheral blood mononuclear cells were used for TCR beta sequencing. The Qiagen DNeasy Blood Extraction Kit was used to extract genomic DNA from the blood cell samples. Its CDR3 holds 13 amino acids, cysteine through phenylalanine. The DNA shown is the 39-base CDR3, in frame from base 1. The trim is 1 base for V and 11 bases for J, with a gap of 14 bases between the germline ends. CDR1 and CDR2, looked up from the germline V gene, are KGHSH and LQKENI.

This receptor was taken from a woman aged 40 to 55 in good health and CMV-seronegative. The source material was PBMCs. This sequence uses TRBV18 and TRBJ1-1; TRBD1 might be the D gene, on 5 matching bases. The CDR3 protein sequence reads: CASSPRKDITAFF. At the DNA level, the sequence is TGTGCCAGCTCACCACGGAAGGACATAACGGCTTTCTTT.